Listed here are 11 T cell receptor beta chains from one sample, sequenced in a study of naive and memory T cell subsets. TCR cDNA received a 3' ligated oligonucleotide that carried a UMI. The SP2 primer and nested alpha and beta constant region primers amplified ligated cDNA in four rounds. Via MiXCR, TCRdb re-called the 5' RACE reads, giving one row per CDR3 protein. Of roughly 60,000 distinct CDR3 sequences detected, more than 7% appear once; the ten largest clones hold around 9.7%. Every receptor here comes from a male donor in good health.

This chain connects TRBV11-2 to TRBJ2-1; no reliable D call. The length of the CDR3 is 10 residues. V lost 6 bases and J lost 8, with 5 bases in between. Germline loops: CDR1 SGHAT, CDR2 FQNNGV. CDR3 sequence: CASRSYEQFF. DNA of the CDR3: TGTGCCAGCAGGAGTTATGAGCAGTTCTTC.

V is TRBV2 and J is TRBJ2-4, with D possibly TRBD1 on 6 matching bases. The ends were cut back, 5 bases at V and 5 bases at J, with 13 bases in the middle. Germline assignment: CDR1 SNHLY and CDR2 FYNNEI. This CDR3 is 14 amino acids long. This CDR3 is CASSTGFSENIQYF. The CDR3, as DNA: TGTGCCAGCAGTACAGGGTTTTCGGAAAACATTCAGTACTTC.

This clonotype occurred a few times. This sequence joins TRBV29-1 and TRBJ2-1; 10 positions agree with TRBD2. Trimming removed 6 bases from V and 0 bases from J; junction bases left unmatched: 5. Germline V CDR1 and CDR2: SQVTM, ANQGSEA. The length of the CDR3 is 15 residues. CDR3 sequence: CSVDPSGSSYNEQFF. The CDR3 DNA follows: TGCAGCGTGGACCCTAGCGGGAGCTCCTACAATGAGCAGTTCTTC.

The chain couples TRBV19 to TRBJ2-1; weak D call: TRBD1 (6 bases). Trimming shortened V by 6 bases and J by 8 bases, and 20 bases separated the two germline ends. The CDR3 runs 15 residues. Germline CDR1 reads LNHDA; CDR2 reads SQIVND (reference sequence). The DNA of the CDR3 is TGTGCCAGTAGCCCGGGACACGTCGTTATCCATGAGCAGTTCTTC. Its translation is CASSPGHVVIHEQFF.

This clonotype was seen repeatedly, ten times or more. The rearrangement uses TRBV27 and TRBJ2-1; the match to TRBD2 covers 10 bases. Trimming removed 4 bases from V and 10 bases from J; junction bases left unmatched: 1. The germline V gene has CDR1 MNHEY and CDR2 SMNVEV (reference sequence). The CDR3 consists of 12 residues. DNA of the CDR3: TGTGCCAGCAGTTGGACTAGCGGAGAGCAGTTCTTC. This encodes CASSWTSGEQFF.

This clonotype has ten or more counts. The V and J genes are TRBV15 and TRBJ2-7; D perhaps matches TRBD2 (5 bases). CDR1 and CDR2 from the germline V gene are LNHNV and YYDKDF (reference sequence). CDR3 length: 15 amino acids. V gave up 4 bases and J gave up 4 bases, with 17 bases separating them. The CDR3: CATSTGRGLGYEQYF. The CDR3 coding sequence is TGTGCCACCAGCACAGGACGGGGATTGGGGTACGAGCAGTACTTC.

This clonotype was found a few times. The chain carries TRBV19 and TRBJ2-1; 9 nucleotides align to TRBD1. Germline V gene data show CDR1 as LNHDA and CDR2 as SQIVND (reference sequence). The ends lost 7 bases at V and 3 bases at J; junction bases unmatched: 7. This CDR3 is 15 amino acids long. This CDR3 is CASTPGQGFYNEQFF. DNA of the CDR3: TGTGCCAGTACCCCGGGACAGGGCTTCTACAATGAGCAGTTCTTC.

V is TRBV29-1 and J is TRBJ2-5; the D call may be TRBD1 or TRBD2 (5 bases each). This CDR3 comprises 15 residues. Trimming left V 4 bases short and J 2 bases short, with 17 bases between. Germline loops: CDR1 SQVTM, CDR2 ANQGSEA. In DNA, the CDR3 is TGCAGCGTTGGGTTGGGACGGACCCTTCAAGAGACCCAGTACTTC. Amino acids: CSVGLGRTLQETQYF.

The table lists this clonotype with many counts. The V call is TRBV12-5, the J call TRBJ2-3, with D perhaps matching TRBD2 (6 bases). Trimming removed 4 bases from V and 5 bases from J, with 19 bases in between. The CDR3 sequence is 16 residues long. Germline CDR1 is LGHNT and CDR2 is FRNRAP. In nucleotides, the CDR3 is TGTGCTAGTGGTTCAACCAGATTCAGGGAGGAAGATACGCAGTATTTT. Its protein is CASGSTRFREEDTQYF.

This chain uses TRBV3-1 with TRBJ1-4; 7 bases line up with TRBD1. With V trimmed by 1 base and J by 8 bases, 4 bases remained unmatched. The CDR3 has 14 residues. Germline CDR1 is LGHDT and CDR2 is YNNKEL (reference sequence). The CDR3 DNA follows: TGTGCCAGCAGCCAAGGTGGGACAGCGGAAAAACTGTTTTTT. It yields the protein CASSQGGTAEKLFF.

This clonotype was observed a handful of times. Here the CDR3 DNA reads TGTGCCAGCAGTTACTCGAGAGTGGACTATGGCTACACCTTC. Translating gives CASSYSRVDYGYTF. The chain links TRBV6-5 to TRBJ1-2; unclear D gene. V was shortened by 0 bases and J by 3 bases, with 8 bases between the two germline ends. Germline V gives CDR1 MNHEY, CDR2 SVGAGI. The CDR3 is made up of 14 amino acids.